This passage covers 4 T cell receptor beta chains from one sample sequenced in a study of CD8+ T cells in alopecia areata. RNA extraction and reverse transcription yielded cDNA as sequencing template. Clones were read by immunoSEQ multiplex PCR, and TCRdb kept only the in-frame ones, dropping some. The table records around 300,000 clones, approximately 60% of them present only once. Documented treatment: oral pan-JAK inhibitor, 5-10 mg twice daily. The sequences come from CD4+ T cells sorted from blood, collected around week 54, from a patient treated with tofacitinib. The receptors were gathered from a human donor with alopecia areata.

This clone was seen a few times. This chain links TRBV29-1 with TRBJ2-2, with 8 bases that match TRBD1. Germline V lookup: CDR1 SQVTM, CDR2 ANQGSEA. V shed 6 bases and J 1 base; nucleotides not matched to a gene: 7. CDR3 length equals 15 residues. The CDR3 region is CSVVTGALNTGELFF. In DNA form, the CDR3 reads TGCAGCGTAGTGACAGGGGCACTGAACACCGGGGAGCTGTTTTTT.

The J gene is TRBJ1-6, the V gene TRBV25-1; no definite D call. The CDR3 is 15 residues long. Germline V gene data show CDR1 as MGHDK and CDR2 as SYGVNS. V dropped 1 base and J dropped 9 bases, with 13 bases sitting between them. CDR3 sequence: CASSEFSLRASPLHF. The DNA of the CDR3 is TGTGCCAGCAGTGAATTCTCCTTGAGAGCTTCACCCCTCCACTTT.

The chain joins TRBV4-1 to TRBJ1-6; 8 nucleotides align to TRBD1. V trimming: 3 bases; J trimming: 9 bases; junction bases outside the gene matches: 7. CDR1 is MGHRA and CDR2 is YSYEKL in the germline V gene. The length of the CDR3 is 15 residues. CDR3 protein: CASSQPTGVSSPLHF. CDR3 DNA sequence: TGCGCCAGCAGCCAGCCGACAGGGGTCTCTTCACCCCTCCACTTT.

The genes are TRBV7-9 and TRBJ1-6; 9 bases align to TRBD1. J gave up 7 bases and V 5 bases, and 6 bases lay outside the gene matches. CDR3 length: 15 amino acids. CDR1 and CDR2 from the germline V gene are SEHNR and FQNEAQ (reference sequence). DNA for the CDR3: TGTGCCAGCAGCCTAACCGGGACAGGGAATTCACCCCTCCACTTT. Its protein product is CASSLTGTGNSPLHF.